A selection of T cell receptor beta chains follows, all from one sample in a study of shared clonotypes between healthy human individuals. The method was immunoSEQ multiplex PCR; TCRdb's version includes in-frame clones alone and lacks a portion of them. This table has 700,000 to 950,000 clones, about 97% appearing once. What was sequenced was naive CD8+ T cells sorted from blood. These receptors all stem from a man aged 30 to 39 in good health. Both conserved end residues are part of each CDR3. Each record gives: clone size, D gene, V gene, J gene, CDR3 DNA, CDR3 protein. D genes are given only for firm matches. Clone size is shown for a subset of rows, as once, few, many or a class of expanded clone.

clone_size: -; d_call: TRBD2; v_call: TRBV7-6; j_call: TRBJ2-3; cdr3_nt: TGTGCCAGCAGCTTCAGCGGGAGAACAGATACGCAGTATTTT; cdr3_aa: CASSFSGRTDTQYF
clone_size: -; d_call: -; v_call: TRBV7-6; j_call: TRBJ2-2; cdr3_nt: TGTGCCAGCAGCCCTGGGCGGCGGGAGCTGTTTTTT; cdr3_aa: CASSPGRRELFF
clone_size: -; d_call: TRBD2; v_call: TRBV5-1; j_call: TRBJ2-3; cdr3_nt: TGCGCCAGCAGCCCCTGGTCGGGGGGGCCCACAGATACGCAGTATTTT; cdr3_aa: CASSPWSGGPTDTQYF
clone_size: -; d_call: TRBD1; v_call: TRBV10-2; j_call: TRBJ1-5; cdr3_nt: TGCGCCAGCAGTACTTCTGGACAGGGATATCAGCCCCAGCATTTT; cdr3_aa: CASSTSGQGYQPQHF
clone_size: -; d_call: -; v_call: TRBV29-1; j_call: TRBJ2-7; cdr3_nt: TGCAGCGTTGAAGCGGGAGACTACGAGCAGTACTTC; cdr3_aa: CSVEAGDYEQYF
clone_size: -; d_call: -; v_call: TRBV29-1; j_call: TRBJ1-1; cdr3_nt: TGCAGCGCCACAGGGCCGAACACTGAAGCTTTCTTT; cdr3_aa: CSATGPNTEAFF
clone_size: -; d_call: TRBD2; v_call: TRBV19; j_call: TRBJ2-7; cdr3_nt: TGTGCCAGTAGTCCGGTCAGGACGACCCTTGGGGGGGAGCAGAACTGGGAGCAGTACTTC; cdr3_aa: CASSPVRTTLGGEQNWEQYF
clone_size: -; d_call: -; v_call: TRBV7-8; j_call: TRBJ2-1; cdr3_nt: TGTGCCAGCAGCCCCCCTGGGGGCAACCATGAGCAGTTCTTC; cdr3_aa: CASSPPGGNHEQFF
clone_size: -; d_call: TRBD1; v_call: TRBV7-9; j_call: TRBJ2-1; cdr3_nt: TGTGCCAGCAGCTACGACAGGGGGGGAAACAATGAGCAGTTCTTC; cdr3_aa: CASSYDRGGNNEQFF
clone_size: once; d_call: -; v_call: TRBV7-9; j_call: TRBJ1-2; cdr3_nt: TGTGCCAGCAGCTTAGGCTCCCAAGGCGGCTACACCTTC; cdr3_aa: CASSLGSQGGYTF
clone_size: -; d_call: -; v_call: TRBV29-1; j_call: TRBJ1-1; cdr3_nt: TGCAGCGCTTGGAGTCTAAACCCTGAAGCTTTCTTT; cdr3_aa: CSAWSLNPEAFF
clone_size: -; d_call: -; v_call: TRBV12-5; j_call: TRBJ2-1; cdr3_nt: TGTGCTAGTGGCCGAAACAATGAGCAGTTCTTC; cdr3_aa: CASGRNNEQFF
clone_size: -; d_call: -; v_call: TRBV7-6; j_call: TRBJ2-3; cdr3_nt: TGTGCCAGCAGCTCGGGCGTGGAAGCCACAGATACGCAGTATTTT; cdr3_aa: CASSSGVEATDTQYF
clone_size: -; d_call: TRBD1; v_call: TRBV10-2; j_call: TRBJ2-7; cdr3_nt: TGCGCCAGCAGTGGGGTAGGGGACAGCCCCTACGAGCAGTACTTC; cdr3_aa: CASSGVGDSPYEQYF
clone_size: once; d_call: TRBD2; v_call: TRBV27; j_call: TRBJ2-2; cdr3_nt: TGTGCCAGCAGGAGGCGGGAGATAATGAACGGGGAGCTGTTTTTT; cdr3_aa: CASRRREIMNGELFF
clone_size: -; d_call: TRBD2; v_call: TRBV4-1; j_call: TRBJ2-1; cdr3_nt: TGCGCCAGCAGAAGTAGCGGGGGCTCCTACAATGAGCAGTTCTTC; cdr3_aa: CASRSSGGSYNEQFF
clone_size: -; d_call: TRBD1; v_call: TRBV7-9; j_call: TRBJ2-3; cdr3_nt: TGTGCCAGCAGCTTAGCCGGGACAGGGAACACAGATACGCAGTATTTT; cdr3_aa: CASSLAGTGNTDTQYF
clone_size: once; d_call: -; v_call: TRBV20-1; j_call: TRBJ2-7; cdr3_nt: TGCAGTGCCCGACCGGGATACGAGCAGTACTTC; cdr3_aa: CSARPGYEQYF
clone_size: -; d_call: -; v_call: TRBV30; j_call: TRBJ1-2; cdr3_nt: TGTGCCTGGGACGAGCCCTATGGCTACACCTTC; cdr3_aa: CAWDEPYGYTF
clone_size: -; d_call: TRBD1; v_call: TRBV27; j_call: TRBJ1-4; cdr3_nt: TGTGCCAGCAGTCCCCGGATTGGACAGGGGGCGCTTGGTGAAAAACTGTTTTTT; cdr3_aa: CASSPRIGQGALGEKLFF
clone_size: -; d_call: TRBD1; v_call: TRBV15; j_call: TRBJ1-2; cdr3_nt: TGTGCCACCAGCAGAGACCTGGGACAGGGATTGTCCTATGGCTACACCTTC; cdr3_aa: CATSRDLGQGLSYGYTF
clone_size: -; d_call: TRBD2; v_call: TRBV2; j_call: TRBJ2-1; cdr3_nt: TGTGCCAGCCAAGAACCGGGACTAGGCCCCAATGAGCAGTTCTTC; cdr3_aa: CASQEPGLGPNEQFF
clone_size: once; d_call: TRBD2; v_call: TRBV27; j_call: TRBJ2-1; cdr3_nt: TGTGCCAGCAGTAAGGGACCACCGGGACTAGTGTTGGATGAGCAGTTCTTC; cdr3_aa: CASSKGPPGLVLDEQFF
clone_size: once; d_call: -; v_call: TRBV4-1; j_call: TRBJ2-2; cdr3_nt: TGCGCCAGCAGCCAAGACGGATCGGGAGTAGGGACCGGGGAGCTGTTTTTT; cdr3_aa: CASSQDGSGVGTGELFF
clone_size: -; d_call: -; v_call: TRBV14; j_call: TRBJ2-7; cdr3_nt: TGTGCCAGCAGCCAAGTGACAGCTCTAGAGCAGTACTTC; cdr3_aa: CASSQVTALEQYF